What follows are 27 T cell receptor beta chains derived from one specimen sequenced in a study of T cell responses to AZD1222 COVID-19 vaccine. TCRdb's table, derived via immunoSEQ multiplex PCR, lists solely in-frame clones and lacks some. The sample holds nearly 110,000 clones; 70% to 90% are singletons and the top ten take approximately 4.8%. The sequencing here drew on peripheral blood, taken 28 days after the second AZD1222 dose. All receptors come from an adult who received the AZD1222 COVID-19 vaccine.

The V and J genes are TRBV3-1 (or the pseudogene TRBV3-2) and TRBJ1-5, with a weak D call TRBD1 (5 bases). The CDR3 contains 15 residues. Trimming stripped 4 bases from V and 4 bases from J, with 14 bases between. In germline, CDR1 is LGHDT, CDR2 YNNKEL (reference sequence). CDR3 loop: CASSRTSGKNQPQHF. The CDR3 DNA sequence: TGTGCCAGCAGCCGAACCTCAGGGAAGAATCAGCCCCAGCATTTT.

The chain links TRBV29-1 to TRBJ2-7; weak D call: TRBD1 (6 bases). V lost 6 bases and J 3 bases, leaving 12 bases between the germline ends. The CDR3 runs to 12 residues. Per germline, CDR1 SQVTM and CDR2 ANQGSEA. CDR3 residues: CSVVQGNYEQYF. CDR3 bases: TGCAGCGTCGTACAGGGTAACTACGAGCAGTACTTC.

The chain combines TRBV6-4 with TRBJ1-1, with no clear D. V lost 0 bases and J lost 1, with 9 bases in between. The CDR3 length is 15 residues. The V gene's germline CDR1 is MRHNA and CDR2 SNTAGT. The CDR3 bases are TGTGCCAGCAGTGACTCGTCGGCCGCGAACACTGAAGCTTTCTTT. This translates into CASSDSSAANTEAFF.

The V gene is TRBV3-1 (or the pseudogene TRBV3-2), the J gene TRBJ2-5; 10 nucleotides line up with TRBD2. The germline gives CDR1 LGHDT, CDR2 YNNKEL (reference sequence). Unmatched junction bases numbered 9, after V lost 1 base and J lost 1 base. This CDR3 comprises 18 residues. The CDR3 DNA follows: TGTGCCAGCAGCCAAGTCAGCCTACTAGCGGGGCCCCAAGAGACCCAGTACTTC. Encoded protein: CASSQVSLLAGPQETQYF.

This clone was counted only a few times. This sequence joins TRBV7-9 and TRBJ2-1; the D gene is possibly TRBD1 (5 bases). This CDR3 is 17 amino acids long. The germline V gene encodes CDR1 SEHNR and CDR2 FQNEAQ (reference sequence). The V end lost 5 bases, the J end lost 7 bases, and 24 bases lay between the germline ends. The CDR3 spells CASSHPSTATNRNEQFF. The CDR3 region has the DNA TGTGCCAGCAGCCATCCATCGACAGCGACAAACAGGAATGAGCAGTTCTTC.

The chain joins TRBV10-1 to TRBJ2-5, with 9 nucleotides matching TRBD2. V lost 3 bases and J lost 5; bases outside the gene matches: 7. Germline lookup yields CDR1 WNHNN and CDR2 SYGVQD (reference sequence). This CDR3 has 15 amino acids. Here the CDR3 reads CASSEAGGLAETQYF. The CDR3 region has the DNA TGCGCCAGCAGTGAAGCGGGGGGACTAGCCGAGACCCAGTACTTC.

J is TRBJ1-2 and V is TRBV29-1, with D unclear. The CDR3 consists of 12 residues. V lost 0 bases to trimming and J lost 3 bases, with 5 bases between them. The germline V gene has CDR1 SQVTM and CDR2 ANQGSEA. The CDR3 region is CSVEEGYYGYTF. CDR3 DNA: TGCAGCGTTGAAGAAGGATACTATGGCTACACCTTC. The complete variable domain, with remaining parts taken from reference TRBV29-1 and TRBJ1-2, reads SAVISQKPSRDICQRGTSLTIQCQVDSQVTMMFWYRQQPGQSLTLIATANQGSEATYESGFVIDKFPISRPNLTFSTLTVSNMSPEDSSIYLCSVEEGYYGYTFGSGTRLTVV.

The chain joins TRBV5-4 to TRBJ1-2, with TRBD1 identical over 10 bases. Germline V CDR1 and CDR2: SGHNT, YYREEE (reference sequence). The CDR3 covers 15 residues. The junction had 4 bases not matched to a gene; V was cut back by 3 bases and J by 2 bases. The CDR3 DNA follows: TGTGCCAGCAGCTCCCGGGACAGGGGAAACTATGGCTACACCTTC. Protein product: CASSSRDRGNYGYTF.

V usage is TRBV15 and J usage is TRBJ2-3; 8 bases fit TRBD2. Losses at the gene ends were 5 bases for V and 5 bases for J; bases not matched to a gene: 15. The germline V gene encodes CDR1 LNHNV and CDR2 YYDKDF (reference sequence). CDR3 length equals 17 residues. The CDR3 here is CATSERAWRGAEDTQYF. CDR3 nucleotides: TGTGCCACCAGCGAGAGGGCGTGGCGGGGGGCAGAAGATACGCAGTATTTT.

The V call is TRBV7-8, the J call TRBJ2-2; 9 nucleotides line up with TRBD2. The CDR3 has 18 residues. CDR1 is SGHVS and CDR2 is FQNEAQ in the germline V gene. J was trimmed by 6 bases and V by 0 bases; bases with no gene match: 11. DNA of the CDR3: TGTGCCAGCAGCTTAGCGCTAATGTCGACTAGCGGCGCCGGGGAGCTGTTTTTT. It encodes CASSLALMSTSGAGELFF. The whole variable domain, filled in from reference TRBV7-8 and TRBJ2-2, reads GAGVSQSPRYKVAKRGQDVALRCDPISGHVSLFWYQQALGQGPEFLTYFQNEAQLDKSGLPSDRFFAERPEGSVSTLKIQRTQQEDSAVYLCASSLALMSTSGAGELFFGEGSRLTVL.

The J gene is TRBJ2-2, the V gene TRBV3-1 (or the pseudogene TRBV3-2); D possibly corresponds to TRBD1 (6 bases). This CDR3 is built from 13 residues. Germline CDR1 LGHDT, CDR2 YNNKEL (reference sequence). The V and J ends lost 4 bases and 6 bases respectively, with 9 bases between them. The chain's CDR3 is CASSLKGAGELFF. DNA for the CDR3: TGTGCCAGCAGCCTGAAGGGGGCCGGGGAGCTGTTTTTT.

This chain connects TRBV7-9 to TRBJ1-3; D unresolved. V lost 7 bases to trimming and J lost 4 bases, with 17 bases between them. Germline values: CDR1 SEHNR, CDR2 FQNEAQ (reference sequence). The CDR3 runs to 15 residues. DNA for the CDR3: TGTGCCAGCACCTCACCGAGAGTGGGAGGAAACACCATATATTTT. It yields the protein CASTSPRVGGNTIYF.

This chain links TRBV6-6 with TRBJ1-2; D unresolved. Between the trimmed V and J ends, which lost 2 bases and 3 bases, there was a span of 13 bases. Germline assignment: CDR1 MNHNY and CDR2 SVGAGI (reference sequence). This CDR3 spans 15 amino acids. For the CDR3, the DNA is TGTGCCAGCAGTTACGGCGCGGGTCAGGACTATGGCTACACCTTC. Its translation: CASSYGAGQDYGYTF.

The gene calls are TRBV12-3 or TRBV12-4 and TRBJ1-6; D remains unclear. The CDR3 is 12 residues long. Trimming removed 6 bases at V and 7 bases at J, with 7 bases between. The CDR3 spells CASRNSNSPLHF. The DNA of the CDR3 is TGTGCCAGCAGAAACTCCAATTCACCCCTCCACTTT.

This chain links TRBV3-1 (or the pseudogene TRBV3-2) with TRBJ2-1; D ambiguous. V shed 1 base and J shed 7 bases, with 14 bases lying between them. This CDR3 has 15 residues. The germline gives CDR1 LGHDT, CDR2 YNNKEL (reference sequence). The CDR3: CASSQVSVRPNEQFF. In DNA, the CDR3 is TGTGCCAGCAGCCAAGTGTCGGTCAGACCTAATGAGCAGTTCTTC.

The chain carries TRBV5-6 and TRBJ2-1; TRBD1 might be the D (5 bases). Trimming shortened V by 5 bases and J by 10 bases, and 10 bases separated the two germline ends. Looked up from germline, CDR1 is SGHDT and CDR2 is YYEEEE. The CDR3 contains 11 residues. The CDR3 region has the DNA TGTGCCAGCAGTCAGGGCCCAGAGCAGTTCTTC. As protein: CASSQGPEQFF.

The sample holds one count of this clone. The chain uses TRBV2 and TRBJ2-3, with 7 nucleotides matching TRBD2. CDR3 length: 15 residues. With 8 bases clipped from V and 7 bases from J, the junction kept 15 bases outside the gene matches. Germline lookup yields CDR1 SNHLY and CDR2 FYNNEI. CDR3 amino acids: CASHLLGGGLNTQYF. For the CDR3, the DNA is TGTGCCAGCCACCTTCTGGGCGGGGGTTTGAATACGCAGTATTTT. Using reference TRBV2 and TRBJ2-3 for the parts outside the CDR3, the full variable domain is EPEVTQTPSHQVTQMGQEVILRCVPISNHLYFYWYRQILGQKVEFLVSFYNNEISEKSEIFDDQFSVERPDGSNFTLKIRSTKLEDSAMYFCASHLLGGGLNTQYFGPGTRLTVL.

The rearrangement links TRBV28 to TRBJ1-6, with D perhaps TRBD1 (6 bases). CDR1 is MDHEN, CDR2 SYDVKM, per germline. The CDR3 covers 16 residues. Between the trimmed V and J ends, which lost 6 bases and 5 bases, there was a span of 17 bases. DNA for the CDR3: TGTGCCAGCAGGCTACAGGGTGGCCCGAATAATTCACCCCTCCACTTT. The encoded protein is CASRLQGGPNNSPLHF.

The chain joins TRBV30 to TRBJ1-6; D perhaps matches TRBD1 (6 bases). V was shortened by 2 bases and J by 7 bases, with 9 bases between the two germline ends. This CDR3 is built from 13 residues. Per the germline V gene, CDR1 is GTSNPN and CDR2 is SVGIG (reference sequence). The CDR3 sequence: CAWSPDRNSPLHF. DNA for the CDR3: TGTGCCTGGAGTCCCGACAGGAATTCACCCCTCCACTTT.

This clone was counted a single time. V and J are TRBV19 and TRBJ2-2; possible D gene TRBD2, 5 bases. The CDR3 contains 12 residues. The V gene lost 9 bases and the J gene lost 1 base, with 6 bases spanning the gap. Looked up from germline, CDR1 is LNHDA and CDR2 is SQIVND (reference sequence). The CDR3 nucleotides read TGTGCCAGCGGGGTGAACACCGGGGAGCTGTTTTTT. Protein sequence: CASGVNTGELFF.

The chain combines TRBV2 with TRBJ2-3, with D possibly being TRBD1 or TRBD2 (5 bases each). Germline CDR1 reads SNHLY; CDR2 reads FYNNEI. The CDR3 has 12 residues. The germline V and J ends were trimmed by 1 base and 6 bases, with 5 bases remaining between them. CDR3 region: CASSEGGDTQYF. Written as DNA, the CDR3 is TGTGCCAGCAGTGAAGGGGGGGATACGCAGTATTTT.

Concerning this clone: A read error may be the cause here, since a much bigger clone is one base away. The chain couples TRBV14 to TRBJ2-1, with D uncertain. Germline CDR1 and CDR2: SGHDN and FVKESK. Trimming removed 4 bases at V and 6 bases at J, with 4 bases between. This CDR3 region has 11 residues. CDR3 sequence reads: CASSPGNEQFF. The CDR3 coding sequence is TGTGCCAGCAGCCCAGGCAATGAGCAGTTCTTC.

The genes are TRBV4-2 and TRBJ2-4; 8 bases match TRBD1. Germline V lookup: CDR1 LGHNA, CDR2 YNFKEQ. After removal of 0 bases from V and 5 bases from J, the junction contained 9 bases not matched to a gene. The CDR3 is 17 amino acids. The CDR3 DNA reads TGTGCCAGCAGCCAAGATCGAACCGGGACAGGCGAAAACATTCAGTACTTC. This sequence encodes CASSQDRTGTGENIQYF.

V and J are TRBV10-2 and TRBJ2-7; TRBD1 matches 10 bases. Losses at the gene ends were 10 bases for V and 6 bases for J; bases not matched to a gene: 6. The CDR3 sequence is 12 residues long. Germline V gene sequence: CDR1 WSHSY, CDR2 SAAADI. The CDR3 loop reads CATGQGGGEQYF. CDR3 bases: TGCGCCACCGGACAGGGGGGTGGCGAGCAGTACTTC.

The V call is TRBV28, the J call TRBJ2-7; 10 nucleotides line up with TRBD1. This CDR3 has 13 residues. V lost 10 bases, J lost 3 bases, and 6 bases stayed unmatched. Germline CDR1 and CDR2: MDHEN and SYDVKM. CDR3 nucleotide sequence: TGTGCCACCTCCCGGGACAGGGGCTACGAGCAGTACTTC. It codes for CATSRDRGYEQYF.

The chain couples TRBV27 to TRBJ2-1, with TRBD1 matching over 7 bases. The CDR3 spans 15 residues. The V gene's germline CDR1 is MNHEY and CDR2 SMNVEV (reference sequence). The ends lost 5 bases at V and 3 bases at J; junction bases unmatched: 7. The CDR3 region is CASSPRQGIYNEQFF. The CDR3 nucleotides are TGTGCCAGCAGTCCAAGACAGGGAATCTACAATGAGCAGTTCTTC.

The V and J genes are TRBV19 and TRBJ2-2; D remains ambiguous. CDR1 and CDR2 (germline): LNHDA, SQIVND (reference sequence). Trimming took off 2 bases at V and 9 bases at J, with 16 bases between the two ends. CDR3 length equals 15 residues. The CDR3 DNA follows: TGTGCCAGTAGTATAACGTCTCTAGTGGCCAGGGAGCTGTTTTTT. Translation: CASSITSLVARELFF.